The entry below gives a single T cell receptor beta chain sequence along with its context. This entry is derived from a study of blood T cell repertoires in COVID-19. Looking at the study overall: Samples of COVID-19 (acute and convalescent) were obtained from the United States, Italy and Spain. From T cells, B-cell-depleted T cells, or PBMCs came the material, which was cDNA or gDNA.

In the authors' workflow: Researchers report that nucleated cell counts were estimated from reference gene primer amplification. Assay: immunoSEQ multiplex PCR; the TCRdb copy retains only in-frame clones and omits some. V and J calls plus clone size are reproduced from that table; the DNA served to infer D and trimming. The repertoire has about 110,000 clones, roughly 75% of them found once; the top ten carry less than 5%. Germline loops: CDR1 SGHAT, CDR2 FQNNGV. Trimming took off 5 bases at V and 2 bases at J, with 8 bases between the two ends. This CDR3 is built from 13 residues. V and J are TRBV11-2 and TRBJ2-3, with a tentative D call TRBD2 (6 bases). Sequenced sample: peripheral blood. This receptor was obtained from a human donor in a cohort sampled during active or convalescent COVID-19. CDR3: CASSAGPTDTQYF. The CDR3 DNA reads TGTGCCAGCAGCGCGGGGCCCACAGATACGCAGTATTTT.